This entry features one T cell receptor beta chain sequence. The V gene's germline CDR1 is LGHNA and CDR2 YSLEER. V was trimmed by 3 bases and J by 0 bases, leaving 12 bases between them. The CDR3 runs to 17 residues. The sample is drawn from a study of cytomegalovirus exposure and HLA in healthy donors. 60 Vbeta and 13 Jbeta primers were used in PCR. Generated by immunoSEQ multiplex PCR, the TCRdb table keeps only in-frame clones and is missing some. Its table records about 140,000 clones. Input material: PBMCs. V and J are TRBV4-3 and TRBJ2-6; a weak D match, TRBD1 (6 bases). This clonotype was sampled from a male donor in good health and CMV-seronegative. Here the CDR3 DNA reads TGCGCCAGCAGCCAGACAGGTGACAGCTCTGGGGCCAACGTCCTGACTTTC. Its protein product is CASSQTGDSSGANVLTF.